The rows below give T cell receptor beta chains drawn from one sample of a study of blood T cell repertoires in COVID-19. Repertoires were generated with immunoSEQ multiplex PCR, while TCRdb's copy carries only in-frame clones and drops some. The table has about 270,000 clones, around 86% seen once. Input material: PBMCs or T cells enriched from blood (not recorded which). The receptors were sampled from a woman aged 18-29 years who had recovered from COVID-19. The CDR3 runs from the conserved cysteine through the conserved F or W. The D gene is left open where the match is weak. Some rows have no size entry. The others give once, few or many, or a class for an expanded clone.

j_call v_call clone_size d_call cdr3_aa cdr3_nt
TRBJ1-4 TRBV5-1 - - CASSETVGSREKLFF TGCGCCAGCAGCGAAACGGTCGGGAGTCGCGAAAAACTGTTTTTT
TRBJ2-1 TRBV24-1 - TRBD2 CATSDSRLAGLSNEQFF TGTGCCACCAGTGATTCTAGACTAGCGGGATTGTCCAATGAGCAGTTCTTC
TRBJ2-1 TRBV30 - - CAWSVPGQGQGYNEQFF TGTGCCTGGAGTGTACCCGGGCAGGGGCAGGGCTACAATGAGCAGTTCTTC
TRBJ2-5 TRBV5-4 - - CASSLPFFKGQKEGETQYF TGTGCCAGCAGTTTACCGTTTTTCAAGGGACAGAAGGAGGGAGAGACCCAGTACTTC
TRBJ1-1 TRBV3-1/TRBV3-2 - - CASSHTLNTEAFF TGTGCCAGCAGCCATACATTGAACACTGAAGCTTTCTTT
TRBJ2-7 TRBV24-1 - TRBD2 CATSDLFLAGGYEQYF TGTGCCACCAGTGATTTGTTTTTAGCGGGAGGCTACGAGCAGTACTTC
TRBJ1-5 TRBV18 - TRBD1 CASSSGGQPQHF TGTGCCAGCTCCTCAGGGGGTCAGCCCCAGCATTTT
TRBJ2-1 TRBV6-9 - - CASSYSTDSNEQFF TGTGCCAGCAGTTATTCGACCGACTCCAATGAGCAGTTCTTC
TRBJ1-3 TRBV4-3 once TRBD1 CASSQDQGDSTGNTIYF TGCGCCAGCAGCCAAGATCAGGGGGACAGCACAGGAAACACCATATATTTT
TRBJ2-7 TRBV6-2/TRBV6-3 - TRBD2 CASSRTSGGRIYEQYF TGTGCCAGCAGTCGTACAAGCGGGGGGAGAATCTACGAGCAGTACTTC
TRBJ1-4 TRBV18 - - CASSPGQQRANEKLFF TGTGCCAGCTCACCGGGCCAACAGAGGGCTAATGAAAAACTGTTTTTT
TRBJ2-2 TRBV5-1 - - CASRNTGELFF TGCGCCAGTCGTAATACCGGGGAGCTGTTTTTT
TRBJ1-5 TRBV7-9 - - CASSLDSQPQHF TGTGCCAGCAGCTTAGACAGTCAGCCCCAGCATTTT
TRBJ2-7 TRBV5-1 - TRBD2 CASSPGLDYEQYF TGCGCCAGCAGCCCGGGACTAGACTACGAGCAGTACTTC
TRBJ1-5 TRBV4-3 few TRBD1 CASSQDPGGDSNQPQHF TGCGCCAGCAGCCAAGATCCAGGGGGCGATAGCAATCAGCCCCAGCATTTT
TRBJ2-1 TRBV3-1/TRBV3-2 - - CASSQDVQRQQQFF TGTGCCAGCAGCCAAGACGTCCAGCGCCAGCAGCAGTTCTTC
TRBJ2-7 TRBV9 - - CASSVSLGQYEQYF TGTGCCAGCAGCGTAAGTCTGGGGCAGTACGAGCAGTACTTC
TRBJ1-1 TRBV3-1/TRBV3-2 - - CASSQAKAIRELSRAFF TGTGCCAGCAGCCAAGCGAAAGCCATCCGGGAACTTAGTCGAGCTTTCTTT
TRBJ2-1 TRBV11-2 - TRBD2 CASSLAGLASYNEQFF TGTGCCAGCAGCTTAGCGGGACTAGCCTCCTACAATGAGCAGTTCTTC
TRBJ2-7 TRBV6-1 - TRBD1 CASSASGTGRMDEQYF TGTGCCAGCAGTGCATCCGGGACAGGGAGAATGGACGAGCAGTACTTC
TRBJ2-1 TRBV9 - TRBD2 CASSVLAGVDNEQFF TGTGCCAGCAGCGTATTAGCGGGAGTTGACAATGAGCAGTTCTTC
TRBJ1-2 TRBV28 once - CASSLRNAGLGGYTF TGTGCCAGCAGTTTAAGGAATGCAGGCCTTGGCGGCTACACCTTC
TRBJ2-1 TRBV11-2 - - CASSLITFNEQFF TGTGCCAGCAGCTTAATAACTTTCAATGAGCAGTTCTTC
TRBJ2-7 TRBV3-1/TRBV3-2 - TRBD1 CASSHPGQGAYEQYF TGTGCCAGCAGCCACCCGGGACAGGGGGCCTACGAGCAGTACTTC
TRBJ1-6 TRBV9 - - CASLLTESSYNSPLHF TGTGCCAGCCTCCTGACGGAGAGCTCCTATAATTCACCCCTCCACTTT
TRBJ2-3 TRBV19 - - CASSIPGSTDTQYF TGTGCCAGTAGTATCCCCGGGAGTACAGATACGCAGTATTTT
TRBJ2-3 TRBV7-9 - TRBD2 CASSQTSGTDTQYF TGTGCCAGCAGCCAGACTAGCGGCACAGATACGCAGTATTTT
TRBJ1-1 TRBV2 - - CASSNRAVTEAFF TGTGCCAGCAGTAACAGGGCCGTAACTGAAGCTTTCTTT
TRBJ1-2 TRBV4-1 few - CASSQVPKSYGYTF TGCGCCAGCAGCCAAGTTCCCAAGAGCTATGGCTACACCTTC
TRBJ2-2 TRBV28 once - CASSSLGDTGELFF TGTGCCAGCAGTTCGTTGGGCGACACCGGGGAGCTGTTTTTT
TRBJ2-5 TRBV20-1 - TRBD2 CSASASGQETQYF TGCAGTGCTAGTGCTAGCGGCCAAGAGACCCAGTACTTC
TRBJ1-2 TRBV19 - - CASSIARPLMYGYTF TGTGCCAGTAGTATAGCTAGACCCTTGATGTATGGCTACACCTTC
TRBJ1-2 TRBV6-1 - TRBD1 CASSEAWDRANYGYTF TGTGCCAGCAGTGAGGCGTGGGACAGAGCTAACTATGGCTACACCTTC
TRBJ1-5 TRBV4-1 - - CASSQGRNQPQHF TGCGCCAGCAGCCAAGGGAGGAATCAGCCCCAGCATTTT
TRBJ2-5 TRBV11-3 - - CASSAGTHNQETQYF TGTGCCAGCAGCGCCGGGACACATAATCAAGAGACCCAGTACTTC
TRBJ1-5 TRBV15 - - CATSSIQSSNQPQHF TGTGCCACCAGCAGCATACAGAGTAGCAATCAGCCCCAGCATTTT
TRBJ1-1 TRBV19 - TRBD1 CASSITGGYQAFF TGTGCCAGTAGTATTACAGGGGGCTATCAAGCTTTCTTT